The 16 T cell receptor beta chains in this list originate from one sample, sequenced in a study of blood T cell repertoires in COVID-19. Profiled with immunoSEQ multiplex PCR; TCRdb holds only in-frame clones, not every one. The top ten hold roughly a sixth of the sample, which has 150,000 to 200,000 clones, approximately 82% seen once. Sequencing input: PBMCs or T cells enriched from blood (not recorded which). The receptors stem from a woman aged 45-59 years who had recovered from COVID-19.

The V and J genes are TRBV6-5 and TRBJ1-4, with D perhaps TRBD1 (6 bases). Germline CDR1 is MNHEY and CDR2 is SVGAGI. This CDR3 region has 14 residues. V lost 6 bases and J lost 10, with 18 bases in between. The chain's CDR3 is CASSPWVDSGKLFF. The CDR3 region has the DNA TGTGCCAGCAGCCCCTGGGTGGACAGTGGAAAACTGTTTTTT.

The gene calls are TRBV12-5 and TRBJ2-1; 10 positions match TRBD2. The germline gives CDR1 LGHNT, CDR2 FRNRAP. The CDR3 is 18 residues long. V shed 5 bases, J shed 3 bases, and the junction held 13 bases outside the gene matches. CDR3 sequence reads: CASGPKREGLVLYNEQFF. The CDR3 nucleotides read TGTGCTAGTGGTCCTAAGCGGGAGGGCCTCGTTCTCTACAATGAGCAGTTCTTC.

V usage is TRBV25-1 and J usage is TRBJ1-4; TRBD1 matches 7 bases. Germline-derived CDR1 and CDR2 are MGHDK and SYGVNS. The CDR3 sequence is 15 residues long. After removal of 5 bases from V and 3 bases from J, the junction contained 6 bases not matched to a gene. CDR3 residues: CASSRKGTANEKLFF. The CDR3 region has the DNA TGTGCCAGCAGTCGGAAGGGGACAGCTAATGAAAAACTGTTTTTT.

This rearrangement joins TRBV28 to TRBJ1-2, with 8 bases matching TRBD1. The CDR3 runs to 15 residues. V was pared by 5 bases and J by 4 bases, with 9 bases of the junction left unmatched. CDR1 MDHEN and CDR2 SYDVKM come from the germline V gene. The CDR3 here is CASSLSRDRSYGYTF. Here the CDR3 DNA reads TGTGCCAGCAGTCTCTCCCGGGACAGGAGCTATGGCTACACCTTC.

The rearrangement links TRBV5-4 to TRBJ2-7; TRBD2 might be the D (6 bases). Trimming left V 4 bases short and J 0 bases short, with 20 bases between. Germline V lookup: CDR1 SGHNT, CDR2 YYREEE (reference sequence). CDR3 size: 17 residues. The CDR3 DNA reads TGTGCCAGCAGCCTGGGCGGGGCCCCAGGGAGCTCCTACGAGCAGTACTTC. It is translated as CASSLGGAPGSSYEQYF.

This rearrangement joins TRBV18 to TRBJ1-1; 11 bases fit TRBD1. V lost 0 bases, J lost 1 base, and 1 base stayed unmatched. Germline V CDR1 and CDR2: KGHSH, LQKENI. The CDR3 is 16 amino acids. This CDR3 is CASSPPGQGGNTEAFF. CDR3 in DNA: TGTGCCAGCTCACCACCGGGACAGGGGGGGAACACTGAAGCTTTCTTT.

V usage is TRBV12-5 and J usage is TRBJ2-3; 14 bases match TRBD2. Trimming removed 6 bases from V and 1 base from J; junction bases left unmatched: 9. The CDR3 totals 18 residues. From germline, CDR1 is LGHNT and CDR2 FRNRAP. CDR3 DNA sequence: TGTGCTAGTGGCCCCGGACTAGCGGGAGGTGCGGGCACAGATACGCAGTATTTT. It encodes CASGPGLAGGAGTDTQYF.

V and J are TRBV28 and TRBJ2-1; the match to TRBD2 covers 9 bases. This CDR3 is 15 amino acids long. Germline V CDR1 and CDR2: MDHEN, SYDVKM. V trimming: 10 bases; J trimming: 9 bases; junction bases outside the gene matches: 16. CDR3 sequence: CANPQREDSGGEQFF. The DNA for the CDR3 is TGTGCCAACCCCCAGCGGGAGGATAGTGGTGGTGAGCAGTTCTTC. The whole variable domain, filled in from reference TRBV28 and TRBJ2-1, reads DVKVTQSSRYLVKRTGEKVFLECVQDMDHENMFWYRQDPGLGLRLIYFSYDVKMKEKGDIPEGYSVSREKKERFSLILESASTNQTSMYLCANPQREDSGGEQFFGPGTRLTVL.

The rearrangement links TRBV5-1 to TRBJ2-7; possibly TRBD1 for D (6 bases). V lost 4 bases and J lost 2, with 10 bases in between. This CDR3 contains 13 residues. Germline values: CDR1 SGHRS, CDR2 YFSETQ. DNA of the CDR3: TGCGCCAGCAGCAGCCGGGACACCTACGAGCAGTACTTC. Amino acid sequence: CASSSRDTYEQYF.

The CDR3 bases are TGTGCCAGCAGTTTGCCCCTAGCGGGAGAGACCCAGTACTTC. Its translation: CASSLPLAGETQYF. This chain links TRBV28 with TRBJ2-5; TRBD2 matches 8 bases. V was pared by 3 bases and J by 4 bases, with 4 bases of the junction left unmatched. CDR1 and CDR2 (germline): MDHEN, SYDVKM. The CDR3 has 14 amino acids.

The genes are TRBV10-3 and TRBJ1-2, with 7 bases that match TRBD1. With V trimmed by 0 bases and J by 7 bases, 8 bases remained unmatched. CDR1 and CDR2 (germline): ENHRY, SYGVKD. This CDR3 contains 15 residues. The CDR3 region is CAISESITGVVGYTF. The CDR3 DNA reads TGTGCCATCAGTGAGTCAATTACAGGGGTTGTTGGCTACACCTTC.

The chain employs TRBV30 and TRBJ2-5, with TRBD2 as a possible D gene (6 bases). The CDR3 spans 13 residues. CDR1 and CDR2 from the germline V gene are GTSNPN and SVGIG (reference sequence). Trimming removed 2 bases at V and 5 bases at J, with 12 bases between. The CDR3 nucleotides are TGTGCCTGGAGTTGGAGGGAGCTCGAGACCCAGTACTTC. This translates into CAWSWRELETQYF.

This sequence joins TRBV7-8 and TRBJ2-1; D may be TRBD2 (5 bases). CDR1 SGHVS and CDR2 FQNEAQ come from the germline V gene. This CDR3 spans 13 amino acids. The germline V and J ends were trimmed by 3 bases and 4 bases, with 7 bases remaining between them. Written as DNA, the CDR3 is TGTGCCAGCAGCTTTAGCGAGTACAATGAGCAGTTCTTC. Its protein product is CASSFSEYNEQFF.

The V gene is TRBV7-2, the J gene TRBJ2-7, with TRBD1 as a possible D gene (5 bases). Germline assignment: CDR1 SGHTA and CDR2 FQGNSA. The CDR3 has 11 amino acids. V lost 6 bases and J 5 bases, leaving 8 bases between the germline ends. The CDR3, as DNA: TGTGCCAGCAGGCAGGGCGACGAGCAGTACTTC. It specifies CASRQGDEQYF.

V gene TRBV18 combines with J gene TRBJ1-5; 7 bases are shared with TRBD1. The trim removed 3 bases at V and 3 bases at J, leaving 5 bases unmatched. This CDR3 comprises 15 residues. Germline V gene lookup returns CDR1 KGHSH and CDR2 LQKENI. The CDR3 protein is CASSPRQGDNQPQHF. The CDR3 DNA follows: TGTGCCAGCTCACCGAGACAGGGCGACAATCAGCCCCAGCATTTT.

V usage is TRBV2 and J usage is TRBJ1-2; 11 bases agree with TRBD1. The germline V gene has CDR1 SNHLY and CDR2 FYNNEI. The length of the CDR3 is 14 residues. V was clipped by 6 bases and J by 4 bases; unmatched bases: 4. Here the CDR3 reads CASRWDRGSYGYTF. CDR3 DNA sequence: TGTGCCAGCAGATGGGACAGGGGGTCCTATGGCTACACCTTC.